This passage covers 12 T cell receptor beta chains from one sample sequenced in a study of blood T cell repertoires in COVID-19. Measured with immunoSEQ multiplex PCR; TCRdb has only the in-frame clones, and not every one. The sample has fewer than 350,000 clones; 90% are singletons. The material sequenced was PBMCs or T cells enriched from blood (not recorded which). The source of these receptors is a woman aged 18-29 years with acute COVID-19.

The V gene is TRBV4-1, the J gene TRBJ1-4; D not resolved. The V gene's germline CDR1 is MGHRA and CDR2 YSYEKL. V was trimmed by 1 base and J by 5 bases, leaving 11 bases between them. The CDR3 is 15 residues long. CDR3 protein: CASSQVGGSNEKLFF. In DNA form, the CDR3 reads TGCGCCAGCAGCCAAGTGGGCGGGTCCAATGAAAAACTGTTTTTT.

The chain combines TRBV6-5 with TRBJ2-1; TRBD1 aligns across 8 bases. The CDR3 sequence is 15 residues long. The trim removed 6 bases at V and 2 bases at J, leaving 6 bases unmatched. CDR1 and CDR2 from the germline V gene are MNHEY and SVGAGI. CDR3 DNA: TGTGCCAGCAGAGTCCAGGGGGCCCCCTACAATGAGCAGTTCTTC. Translation: CASRVQGAPYNEQFF.

V is TRBV24-1 and J is TRBJ1-5; D gene unclear. Germline V gives CDR1 KGHDR, CDR2 SFDVKD. The V and J ends lost 4 bases and 3 bases respectively, with 6 bases between them. This CDR3 spans 13 amino acids. CDR3 in amino acids: CATSEQSNQPQHF. As DNA, the CDR3 is TGTGCCACCAGTGAACAGTCCAATCAGCCCCAGCATTTT.

The rearrangement links TRBV12-2 to TRBJ1-6. TRBV12-2 is designated a pseudogene. The CDR3 runs to 14 residues. The CDR3 here is CASRLSEARSPLHF. The CDR3 coding sequence is TGTGCAAGTCGCTTAAGCGAAGCCCGAAGTCCCCTCCACTTT.

This sequence joins TRBV29-1 and TRBJ1-2; D gene ambiguous. The CDR3 totals 12 residues. Trimming cost V 2 bases and J 5 bases, with 9 bases left between them. Germline CDR1 reads SQVTM; CDR2 reads ANQGSEA. CDR3 sequence (DNA): TGCAGCGTTGAACGGCAGGCATATGGCTACACCTTC. Encoded protein: CSVERQAYGYTF.

The chain recombines TRBV18 with TRBJ2-5, with TRBD2 matching 10 bases. With 6 bases clipped from V and 5 bases from J, the junction kept 12 bases outside the gene matches. Per germline, CDR1 KGHSH and CDR2 LQKENI. The length of the CDR3 is 16 residues. The CDR3 region has the DNA TGTGCCAGCTCGGCGGCTAGCGGGAGCTCGGGGGAGACCCAGTACTTC. This codes for CASSAASGSSGETQYF.

The chain uses TRBV7-2 and TRBJ2-7; D is ambiguous. Germline loops: CDR1 SGHTA, CDR2 FQGNSA. The CDR3 runs 14 residues. V lost 3 bases, J lost 1 base, and 10 bases lay in between. The CDR3 DNA is TGTGCCAGCAGCTTCCGTCAGGCATCCTACGAGCAGTACTTC. The encoded protein is CASSFRQASYEQYF.

This chain joins TRBV18 and TRBJ1-3, with unresolved D. The CDR3 contains 17 residues. The V gene's germline CDR1 is KGHSH and CDR2 LQKENI. The germline V and J ends were trimmed by 2 bases and 0 bases, with 14 bases remaining between them. CDR3 sequence: CASSPFTVTSSGNTIYF. CDR3 nucleotide sequence: TGTGCCAGCTCACCATTTACTGTAACTTCCTCTGGAAACACCATATATTTT.

This chain connects TRBV7-8 to TRBJ2-7, with 8 bases aligning to TRBD2. The CDR3 extends over 17 amino acids. The ends lost 5 bases at V and 0 bases at J; junction bases unmatched: 12. CDR1 and CDR2 (germline): SGHVS, FQNEAQ. The CDR3 loop reads CASSIPLVGRDSYEQYF. As DNA, the CDR3 is TGTGCCAGCAGCATACCGTTGGTCGGGAGGGACTCCTACGAGCAGTACTTC.

V is TRBV14 and J is TRBJ2-7; 7 nucleotides agree with TRBD2. The junction had 4 bases not matched to a gene; V was cut back by 2 bases and J by 6 bases. The CDR3 has 13 amino acids. Germline CDR1 reads SGHDN; CDR2 reads FVKESK. CDR3 bases: TGTGCCAGCAGCCAATGGGGGGGTCCCGAGCAGTACTTC. It encodes CASSQWGGPEQYF.

The chain uses TRBV5-1 and TRBJ2-3; D is ambiguous. The CDR3 spans 11 residues. The germline V and J ends were trimmed by 4 bases and 2 bases, with 2 bases remaining between them. In germline, CDR1 is SGHRS, CDR2 YFSETQ. The CDR3 loop reads CASSHTDTQYF. In DNA, the CDR3 is TGCGCCAGCAGCCACACAGATACGCAGTATTTT.

The rearrangement links TRBV7-6 to TRBJ2-7, with 9 nucleotides matching TRBD1. CDR3 length: 15 residues. After removal of 1 base from V and 5 bases from J, the junction contained 6 bases not matched to a gene. CDR1 is SGHVS and CDR2 is FNYEAQ in the germline V gene. CDR3 in DNA: TGTGCCAGCAGCTTAGTGGGACAGGGTACCGACGAGCAGTACTTC. It yields the protein CASSLVGQGTDEQYF.